The 20 T cell receptor beta chains below all came from one sample that was sequenced in a study of blood T cell repertoires in COVID-19. Assay used: immunoSEQ multiplex PCR; TCRdb lists only in-frame clones, some missing. The data show 350,000 to 400,000 clones, around 89% seen once. Specimen: peripheral blood. These receptors were taken from a woman aged 30 to 39 with COVID-19, enrolled during active disease.

J is TRBJ2-3 and V is TRBV7-2, with 7 bases fitting TRBD1. Unmatched junction bases numbered 7, after V lost 5 bases and J lost 2 bases. Per germline, CDR1 SGHTA and CDR2 FQGNSA. CDR3 length equals 15 residues. CDR3 coding DNA: TGTGCCAGCAGCGCCCGGACAGGTTCCACAGATACGCAGTATTTT. It yields the protein CASSARTGSTDTQYF.

The rearrangement links TRBV11-2 to TRBJ2-1; tentatively, D is TRBD1 (5 bases). The CDR3 has 14 residues. V lost 5 bases and J 7 bases, leaving 15 bases between the germline ends. Germline CDR1 is SGHAT and CDR2 is FQNNGV. As DNA, the CDR3 is TGTGCCAGCAGCCAAGACAGTTATTTGAATGAGCAGTTCTTC. It specifies CASSQDSYLNEQFF.

The chain carries TRBV19 and TRBJ2-3, with D unclear. The germline CDR1 and CDR2 sequences are LNHDA and SQIVND (reference sequence). The germline V and J ends were trimmed by 6 bases and 2 bases, with 15 bases remaining between them. The CDR3 sequence is 15 residues long. This CDR3 is CASRAPQETTDTQYF. The DNA of the CDR3 is TGTGCCAGTAGAGCCCCGCAGGAAACCACAGATACGCAGTATTTT.

The V and J genes are TRBV6-6 and TRBJ1-5; possible D gene TRBD1, 5 bases. The germline CDR1 and CDR2 sequences are MNHNY and SVGAGI (reference sequence). The CDR3 contains 15 residues. V was cut by 10 bases and J by 2 bases, with 18 bases left in between. Here the CDR3 reads CAIWRGTSGNQPQHF. The CDR3 region has the DNA TGTGCCATATGGCGCGGGACGTCTGGCAATCAGCCCCAGCATTTT.

V and J are TRBV27 and TRBJ1-2, with 7 nucleotides matching TRBD1. The V gene end was trimmed by 2 bases and the J gene end by 2 bases; junction bases not matched to a gene: 2. There are 14 residues in the CDR3. Germline V gene lookup returns CDR1 MNHEY and CDR2 SMNVEV (reference sequence). DNA for the CDR3: TGTGCCAGCAGTTTACAGGGGGGAAACTATGGCTACACCTTC. This sequence encodes CASSLQGGNYGYTF.

The chain employs TRBV19 and TRBJ2-1; D might be TRBD2 (6 bases). V was trimmed by 3 bases and J by 6 bases, leaving 9 bases between them. The CDR3 sequence is 13 residues long. The germline V gene encodes CDR1 LNHDA and CDR2 SQIVND (reference sequence). The CDR3 region is CASSISGVNEQFF. In DNA, the CDR3 is TGTGCCAGTAGTATTTCGGGGGTCAATGAGCAGTTCTTC.

The V call is TRBV6-2 or TRBV6-3, the J call TRBJ2-2, with 10 positions matching TRBD2. This CDR3 comprises 16 residues. The ends lost 0 bases at V and 7 bases at J; junction bases unmatched: 5. Germline values: CDR1 MNHEY, CDR2 SVGEGT. CDR3: CASSYSSGGADGELFF. The CDR3 region has the DNA TGTGCCAGCAGTTACTCGAGCGGGGGGGCAGACGGGGAGCTGTTTTTT.

This chain links TRBV6-1 with TRBJ1-4, with a tentative D call TRBD1 (6 bases). The CDR3 runs 15 residues. Germline loops: CDR1 MNHNS, CDR2 SASEGT. Trimming shortened V by 0 bases and J by 8 bases, and 13 bases separated the two germline ends. CDR3 DNA sequence: TGTGCCAGCAGTGAAGCGCCAGGGGCGCAGGAAAAACTGTTTTTT. Its translation is CASSEAPGAQEKLFF.

The chain has TRBV21-1 and TRBJ2-7; the table's D call of TRBD2 was not tested on the DNA. TRBV21-1 constitutes a pseudogene. The CDR3 consists of 16 residues. The CDR3 loop is CASSKRRGGGLYEQYV. The CDR3, as DNA: TGTGCCAGCAGCAAGCGTCGGGGTGGGGGACTTTACGAGCAGTACGTC.

CDR3 amino acids: CASSSYRQETQYF. CDR3 DNA: TGTGCCAGCAGTTCCTACAGGCAAGAGACCCAGTACTTC. The J gene is TRBJ2-5, the V gene TRBV27, with D perhaps TRBD1 (5 bases). This CDR3 has 13 residues. V was pared by 4 bases and J by 2 bases, with 8 bases between. Per germline, CDR1 MNHEY and CDR2 SMNVEV (reference sequence).

This rearrangement joins TRBV6-6 to TRBJ1-4, with a possible D match to TRBD1 (5 bases). Germline lookup yields CDR1 MNHNY and CDR2 SVGAGI (reference sequence). The CDR3 length is 15 residues. V was trimmed by 0 bases and J by 4 bases, leaving 9 bases between them. The CDR3 nucleotides read TGTGCCAGCAGTTACTCGGGACTCAGTAATGAAAAACTGTTTTTT. Translated: CASSYSGLSNEKLFF.

CDR3 DNA sequence: TGTGCCAGCAGCTTTTGGGAGCGCTCAGATACGCAGTATTTT. Its translation is CASSFWERSDTQYF. The genes are TRBV5-4 and TRBJ2-3; perhaps TRBD2 as D (5 bases). Germline V gives CDR1 SGHNT, CDR2 YYREEE (reference sequence). There are 14 residues in the CDR3. V was shortened by 2 bases and J by 4 bases, with 11 bases between the two germline ends.

The count of this clone is one. This chain links TRBV10-2 with TRBJ2-4; D is uncertain. The length of the CDR3 is 18 residues. The germline V gene has CDR1 WSHSY and CDR2 SAAADI. V lost 0 bases and J lost 9, with 24 bases in between. CDR3 region: CASSESFSQAGLWCIQYF. Written as DNA, the CDR3 is TGCGCCAGCAGTGAGTCGTTCTCCCAGGCCGGATTGTGGTGCATTCAGTACTTC.

The V gene is TRBV19, the J gene TRBJ2-1, with 15 nucleotides matching TRBD2. Germline V lookup: CDR1 LNHDA, CDR2 SQIVND (reference sequence). This CDR3 is 19 amino acids long. Trimming took 4 bases from V and 1 from J; bases not matched to a gene: 8. As DNA, the CDR3 is TGTGCCAGTAGTACTCAAGGGACTAGCGGGGGGTTATCCTACAATGAGCAGTTCTTC. It specifies CASSTQGTSGGLSYNEQFF.

The chain carries TRBV5-1 and TRBJ2-5; 8 bases are a match to TRBD1. The V gene end was trimmed by 6 bases and the J gene end by 2 bases; junction bases not matched to a gene: 9. The CDR3 length is 15 residues. CDR1 and CDR2 from the germline V gene are SGHRS and YFSETQ. CDR3: CASTGQGSPQETQYF. CDR3 bases: TGCGCCAGCACCGGACAGGGTAGCCCTCAAGAGACCCAGTACTTC.

This clone came up once. This chain links TRBV29-1 with TRBJ2-3; no firm D call. V was shortened by 2 bases and J by 6 bases, with 15 bases between the two germline ends. This CDR3 region has 14 residues. Germline CDR1 SQVTM, CDR2 ANQGSEA. CDR3 nucleotides: TGCAGCGTTGAAAAAGTAATTTCCGGGGATACGCAGTATTTT. Residues: CSVEKVISGDTQYF.

The chain employs TRBV4-1 and TRBJ1-2, with D possibly being TRBD1 (6 bases). The germline gives CDR1 MGHRA, CDR2 YSYEKL. The ends were cut back, 5 bases at V and 8 bases at J, with 24 bases in the middle. The CDR3 spans 16 residues. The CDR3 nucleotides read TGCGCCAGCAGCGCCCCCTCAGGGGCATGGCGCGAGGGCTACACCTTC. Amino acids: CASSAPSGAWREGYTF.

CDR3 coding DNA: TGTGCCAGCAGCCCCTCAGACAGGGGAAAGACCCAGTACTTC. Protein: CASSPSDRGKTQYF. J is TRBJ2-5 and V is TRBV4-2; 8 bases map to TRBD1. The CDR3 has 14 residues. V lost 4 bases, J lost 6 bases, and 7 bases stayed unmatched. Germline assignment: CDR1 LGHNA and CDR2 YNFKEQ.

V and J are TRBV5-1 and TRBJ2-5; D might be TRBD2 (6 bases). The V gene lost 0 bases and the J gene lost 2 bases, with 20 bases spanning the gap. Looked up from germline, CDR1 is SGHRS and CDR2 is YFSETQ. CDR3 size: 18 residues. CDR3 sequence (DNA): TGCGCCAGCAGCTTGGCCCCCTATGGGAGCGGGCAACAAGAGACCCAGTACTTC. It yields the protein CASSLAPYGSGQQETQYF. The complete variable domain, with remaining parts taken from reference TRBV5-1 and TRBJ2-5, reads KAGVTQTPRYLIKTRGQQVTLSCSPISGHRSVSWYQQTPGQGLQFLFEYFSETQRNKGNFPGRFSGRQFSNSRSEMNVSTLELGDSALYLCASSLAPYGSGQQETQYFGPGTRLLVL.

This clone has a handful of counts. V and J are TRBV29-1 and TRBJ1-1, with 7 bases aligning to TRBD1. V lost 4 bases, J lost 0 bases, and 5 bases stayed unmatched. The CDR3 contains 14 residues. Germline V gene sequence: CDR1 SQVTM, CDR2 ANQGSEA. The CDR3 reads CSVAPGGMNTEAFF. CDR3 bases: TGCAGCGTTGCGCCAGGGGGTATGAACACTGAAGCTTTCTTT.